The rows below give T cell receptor beta chains drawn from one sample of a study of cytomegalovirus exposure and HLA in healthy donors. The method was immunoSEQ multiplex PCR; TCRdb's version includes in-frame clones alone and lacks a portion of them. The profile shows 180,000 or so clones, 80% of them singletons. Material: PBMCs. These receptors were obtained from a woman aged 45-59 years in good health and CMV-seropositive. CDR3s include the opening cysteine and the closing phenylalanine or tryptophan. Each record gives: clone size, D gene, V gene, J gene, CDR3 DNA, CDR3 protein. D genes are given only for firm matches. Not all rows give a size; the values are once, few, many and, for expanded clones, a class.

once	-	TRBV29-1	TRBJ1-4	TGCAGCGTGGGCGGTCCGGAGGGAGGAGAAAAACTGTTTTTT	CSVGGPEGGEKLFF
-	-	TRBV10-2	TRBJ2-3	TGCGCCAGCGTGAGGGGCGGGGGCGGCACAGATACGCAGTATTTT	CASVRGGGGTDTQYF
-	TRBD1	TRBV5-6	TRBJ1-1	TGTGCCAGCAGCCTCCGGGGCAGGGGGTATTCTGAAGCTTTCTTT	CASSLRGRGYSEAFF
-	TRBD2	TRBV9	TRBJ2-3	TGTGCCAGCAGCGTCGGACTAGCGGGGGCCACAGATACGCAGTATTTT	CASSVGLAGATDTQYF
-	-	TRBV5-1	TRBJ2-2	TGCGCCAGCAGCTCGGGGACTCACCCCGGGGAGCTGTTTTTT	CASSSGTHPGELFF
-	TRBD1	TRBV6-4	TRBJ1-2	TGTGCCAGCAGTGAGACAGGGGACTATGGCTACACCTTC	CASSETGDYGYTF
-	TRBD1	TRBV28	TRBJ2-3	TGTGCCAGCAGTTTGGTAGGGGGCGAAACAGATACGCAGTATTTT	CASSLVGGETDTQYF
-	-	TRBV19	TRBJ2-6	TGTGCCAGTAGTAGAGGGAGATTGTCTGGGGCCAACGTCCTGACTTTC	CASSRGRLSGANVLTF
once	TRBD1	TRBV5-5	TRBJ1-2	TGTGCCAGCAGCCCGGGGACAGGGAACTATGGCTACACCTTC	CASSPGTGNYGYTF
-	-	TRBV11-3	TRBJ2-1	TGTGCCAGCAGTAATCTGGGGAGAGCCTACAATGAGCAGTTCTTC	CASSNLGRAYNEQFF
-	-	TRBV5-1	TRBJ2-6	TGCGCCAGCAGCTTCGGGGGTGGGGCCAACGTCCTGACTTTC	CASSFGGGANVLTF
-	-	TRBV7-9	TRBJ2-7	TGTGCCAGCAGCTCCCTCCCCTTAGAGCAGTACTTC	CASSSLPLEQYF
-	-	TRBV10-2	TRBJ2-1	TGCGCCAGCAGTGTGGGGAGATACAATGAGCAGTTCTTC	CASSVGRYNEQFF
-	-	TRBV28	TRBJ1-2	TGTGCCAGCAGTTTAGTTGCAGAATTCTATGGCTACACCTTC	CASSLVAEFYGYTF